This T cell receptor beta chain was recorded in a study of blood T cell repertoires in COVID-19. Study background: Both acute and convalescent COVID-19 samples were obtained from the United States, Italy and Spain. PBMCs, B-cell-depleted T cells, or T cells provided the cDNA or gDNA that made up the material.

Authors' data handling: Amplification from reference gene primers served as the basis for estimated nucleated cell counts. Using immunoSEQ multiplex PCR, the repertoire was profiled, and TCRdb retains in-frame clones only, with some absent. V, J and clone size reflect that table, while D and trimming were determined from the DNA. There are around 15,000 clones in the sample; around 88% occur only once, and less than 3.5% lies in the top ten. The length of the CDR3 is 17 residues. Germline V gene data show CDR1 as SGHDN and CDR2 as FVKESK. V shed 2 bases, J shed 4 bases, and the junction held 13 bases outside the gene matches.

What was sequenced was peripheral blood. The origin of this receptor is a human donor in a cohort sampled during active COVID-19. The chain joins TRBV14 to TRBJ2-7, with 8 bases identical to TRBD1. The CDR3 DNA sequence: TGTGCCAGCAGCCAACTGTTACCGGGACAGGCTGGATACGAGCAGTACTTC. Protein sequence: CASSQLLPGQAGYEQYF.